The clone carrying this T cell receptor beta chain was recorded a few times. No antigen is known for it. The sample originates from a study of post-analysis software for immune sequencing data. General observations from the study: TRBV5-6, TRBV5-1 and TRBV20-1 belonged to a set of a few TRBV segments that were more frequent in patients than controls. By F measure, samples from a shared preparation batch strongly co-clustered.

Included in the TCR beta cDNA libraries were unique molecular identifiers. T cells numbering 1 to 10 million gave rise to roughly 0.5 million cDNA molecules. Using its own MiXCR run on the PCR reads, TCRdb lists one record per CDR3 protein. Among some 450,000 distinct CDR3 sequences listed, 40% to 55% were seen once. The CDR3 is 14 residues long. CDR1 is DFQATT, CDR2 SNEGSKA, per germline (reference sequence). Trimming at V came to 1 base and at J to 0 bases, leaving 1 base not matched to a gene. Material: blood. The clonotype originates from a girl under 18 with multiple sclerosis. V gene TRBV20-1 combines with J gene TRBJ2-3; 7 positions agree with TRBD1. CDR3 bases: TGCAGTGCTAGAGCGACAGGGAGCACAGATACGCAGTATTTT. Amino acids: CSARATGSTDTQYF.